This is a list of T cell receptor beta chains from one sample in a study of cytomegalovirus exposure and HLA in healthy donors. Assay: immunoSEQ multiplex PCR; the TCRdb copy retains only in-frame clones and omits some. The sample has approximately 120,000 clones; around three quarters are singletons. The source material was PBMCs. The receptors stem from a man aged 25 to 40 in good health and CMV-seronegative. The CDR3 runs from the conserved cysteine through the conserved F or W. The D gene is left open where the match is weak. Size tells how often a clone was seen (once, few, many) or the class of an expanded clone, and some rows leave it out.

size	V	D	J	DNA	CDR3
NA	TRBV7-2	TRBD1	TRBJ1-5	TGTGCCAGCAGCTTACAGGGGGGAAGTCAGCCCCAGCATTTT	CASSLQGGSQPQHF
NA	TRBV6-5	NA	TRBJ1-1	TGTGCCAGCAGTTACGGGACAAATGAAGCTTTCTTT	CASSYGTNEAFF
NA	TRBV10-1	TRBD2	TRBJ2-3	TGCGCCAGCAGTGGAGGTGGTAGCGGGGGAAAGGATACGCAGTATTTT	CASSGGGSGGKDTQYF
NA	TRBV15	NA	TRBJ2-7	TGTGCCACCAGTGACCTCCGGGACATAGCCTACGAGCAGTACTTC	CATSDLRDIAYEQYF
NA	TRBV9	NA	TRBJ1-2	TGTGCCAGCAGCCCATCGGAGGGCAGGGAGGGTGGCTACACCTTC	CASSPSEGREGGYTF
NA	TRBV28	NA	TRBJ2-1	TGTGCCAGCAGTTCAAGCCACTATGAGCAGTTCTTC	CASSSSHYEQFF
NA	TRBV4-2	NA	TRBJ1-4	TGTGCCAGCAGCCAAGAGGTAGAACAGGTATTAGCAACTAATGAAAAACTGTTTTTT	CASSQEVEQVLATNEKLFF
NA	TRBV6-5	TRBD1	TRBJ2-7	TGTGCCAGCAGTTACTCCGGGACAGGGGAACGCGAGCAGTACTTC	CASSYSGTGEREQYF
NA	TRBV30	NA	TRBJ2-1	TGTGCCTTTTACTATTACAATGAGCAGTTCTTC	CAFYYYNEQFF
NA	TRBV28	TRBD1	TRBJ2-1	TGTGCCAGCAGTTTAGGGACAGGGGGAGGGAGCTCCTACAATGAGCAGTTCTTC	CASSLGTGGGSSYNEQFF
once	TRBV7-9	TRBD1	TRBJ2-3	TGTGCCAGCAGCTCAAAGGACAGGGCGGCAGATACGCAGTATTTT	CASSSKDRAADTQYF
NA	TRBV7-2	NA	TRBJ1-6	TGTGCCAGCAGTCGACGACAGCCTAATTCACCCCTCCACTTT	CASSRRQPNSPLHF
NA	TRBV5-1	TRBD2	TRBJ2-5	TGCGCCAGCAGCTTAAATCTAGCGGGAGATGAAGAGACCCAGTACTTC	CASSLNLAGDEETQYF
NA	TRBV5-1	TRBD1	TRBJ1-2	TGCGCCAGCAGCCCGGGGACAGCGAAGGACTATGGCTACACCTTC	CASSPGTAKDYGYTF
few	TRBV27	NA	TRBJ1-1	TGTGCCAGCAGCCAGGCTTCAGGGACTGAAGCTTTCTTT	CASSQASGTEAFF
once	TRBV15	NA	TRBJ2-1	TGTGCCACCAGCGCCCGACCCCTTAGCGGCTACAATGAGCAGTTCTTC	CATSARPLSGYNEQFF
NA	TRBV9	TRBD1	TRBJ2-7	TGTGCCAGCAGCGAGACAGGGGGCTCCTACGAGCAGTACTTC	CASSETGGSYEQYF
NA	TRBV5-4	NA	TRBJ1-6	TGTGCCAGCAGGCAGACTGCGAGCTCCTATAATTCACCCCTCCACTTT	CASRQTASSYNSPLHF
few	TRBV6-1	NA	TRBJ2-7	TGTGCCAGCGTCGTTGATCTCAGGCCCGAGCAGTACTTC	CASVVDLRPEQYF
few	TRBV4-3	TRBD2	TRBJ2-3	TGCGCCAGCAGCCAAGTGGGCTCTAGCGGGGGACGCACAGATACGCAGTATTTT	CASSQVGSSGGRTDTQYF
once	TRBV19	NA	TRBJ2-3	TGTGCCAGTAGTCGCCGTCGGGATACGCAGTATTTT	CASSRRRDTQYF
NA	TRBV30	TRBD1	TRBJ2-1	TGTGCCTGGGGCTGGACAGGGGTCAATGAGCAGTTCTTC	CAWGWTGVNEQFF
few	TRBV30	NA	TRBJ2-7	TGTGCCTGGAGTACAGCCAGCTACGAGCAGTACTTC	CAWSTASYEQYF
once	TRBV4-2	TRBD1	TRBJ1-2	TGTGCCAGCAGCGCCCGGGACAGGGGCAACTATGGCTACACCTTC	CASSARDRGNYGYTF
NA	TRBV6-4	TRBD1	TRBJ1-2	TGTGCCAGCAAAGCGGGACAGGGCCTTTTTGGCTACACCTTC	CASKAGQGLFGYTF
NA	TRBV7-9	NA	TRBJ1-1	TGTGCCAGCAGCCGTACAGGGAACACTGAAGCTTTCTTT	CASSRTGNTEAFF
once	TRBV5-5	NA	TRBJ1-1	TGTGCCAGCAGCTTCACCCCGGAAGGGGCTGAAGCTTTCTTT	CASSFTPEGAEAFF
NA	TRBV19	TRBD2	TRBJ2-1	TGTGCCAGTAGTATAGATCCGGCTAGCGGGAGTAAGCAGTTCTTC	CASSIDPASGSKQFF
NA	TRBV6-5	TRBD1	TRBJ1-6	TGTGCCAGCAGACGGACAGGGAATAATTCACCCCTCCACTTT	CASRRTGNNSPLHF
few	TRBV6-5	NA	TRBJ1-6	TGTGCCAGCGGCGTGGGAGGGGGAAGTTCACCCCTCCACTTT	CASGVGGGSSPLHF
once	TRBV19	TRBD2	TRBJ2-2	TGTGCCAGTAGCAACCAACTAGCGGGAGTCGGGGAGCTGTTTTTT	CASSNQLAGVGELFF
NA	TRBV5-1	NA	TRBJ1-2	TGCGCCAGCAGCTTACAGGCCGGCTATGGCTACACCTTC	CASSLQAGYGYTF
NA	TRBV11-3	NA	TRBJ2-1	TGTGCCAGCAGCCCCAGGGACGGGGGCAATGAGCAGTTCTTC	CASSPRDGGNEQFF
NA	TRBV28	TRBD1	TRBJ2-7	TGTGCCAGCAGTTTATTGACAGGGGGCTCCTACGAGCAGTACTTC	CASSLLTGGSYEQYF
NA	TRBV30	TRBD2	TRBJ2-5	TGTGCCTGGGACGGTGGGCTAGCGGGGGGGCGTGAGACCCAGTACTTC	CAWDGGLAGGRETQYF
NA	TRBV5-1	NA	TRBJ2-4	TGCGCCAGCAGCTTACACGGGGAACAAAACATTCAGTACTTC	CASSLHGEQNIQYF
NA	TRBV2	NA	TRBJ2-7	TGTGCCAGCACCCGCATTGGAAGCGGGTTATACGAGCAGTACTTC	CASTRIGSGLYEQYF
NA	TRBV6-6	TRBD1	TRBJ2-7	TGTGCCAGCAGTAAGCGGGACAGGGTCTACGAGCAGTACTTC	CASSKRDRVYEQYF
few	TRBV7-8	NA	TRBJ2-5	TGTGCCAGCAGCTTTGAGGCTCATAGTCGGTGGGGGGAAAAACAGACCCAGTACTTC	CASSFEAHSRWGEKQTQYF
NA	TRBV4-2	NA	TRBJ1-4	TGTGCCAGCAGCCAAGAAGGAGATGAAAAACTGTTTTTT	CASSQEGDEKLFF
few	TRBV9	NA	TRBJ1-4	TGTGCCAGCAGCGTTGGACAGACTGAAAAACTGTTTTTT	CASSVGQTEKLFF
NA	TRBV7-6	TRBD2	TRBJ2-3	TGTGCCAGCAGCTCCCTAGCGGGGAGCACAGATACGCAGTATTTT	CASSSLAGSTDTQYF
NA	TRBV15	NA	TRBJ2-2	TGTGCCACCAGCAGAGAGGGGGGAGCCGGGGAGCTGTTTTTT	CATSREGGAGELFF
NA	TRBV9	TRBD1	TRBJ2-1	TGTGCCAGCAGCCCCCGGTGGGGACAGGAGGGCAATGAGCAGTTCTTC	CASSPRWGQEGNEQFF
few	TRBV7-2	NA	TRBJ2-1	TGTGCCAGCAGCGAGAGGTGGAACAATGAGCAGTTCTTC	CASSERWNNEQFF
few	TRBV9	TRBD1	TRBJ1-1	TGTGCCAGCAGCGTCACACAGGGGGGGACGGTGAACACTGAAGCTTTCTTT	CASSVTQGGTVNTEAFF
NA	TRBV5-1	TRBD2	TRBJ2-3	TGCGCCAGCAGCTTGGCCAACAGACTAGCGGCCACAGATACGCAGTATTTT	CASSLANRLAATDTQYF
NA	TRBV23-1	NA	TRBJ1-5	TGCGCCAGCAGTGGAGACGGGGGGTACAATCAGCCCCAGCATTTT	CASSGDGGYNQPQHF
NA	TRBV28	TRBD1	TRBJ1-3	TGTGCCAGCAGTTTCCAACAGGGGGCCCACTCTGGAAACACCATATATTTT	CASSFQQGAHSGNTIYF
few	TRBV7-9	TRBD2	TRBJ2-1	TGTGCCAGCAGCTTAACGCTCGGACTAGCGGCAAACAATGAGCAGTTCTTC	CASSLTLGLAANNEQFF
NA	TRBV6-1	NA	TRBJ2-7	TGTGCCAGCAGTGCCGGAGAATCCTACGAGCAGTACTTC	CASSAGESYEQYF
NA	TRBV30	NA	TRBJ1-2	TGTGCCTGGAGGGGCCCCCAAGACAGGTCCGGGCGCTATGGCTACACCTTC	CAWRGPQDRSGRYGYTF
NA	TRBV9	NA	TRBJ2-7	TGTGCCAGCAGCGCCGTTGAGGGAGAGCAGTACTTC	CASSAVEGEQYF